This T cell receptor beta chain was captured in a study of CD8+CD57+ T cells in acquired aplastic anemia. Study in general: Roughly 3.1 ug was the average amount of DNA from sorted CD4+ and CD8+ cells. Some 10 million reads were obtained on average for healthy donor CD4+ cells. General study points: No significant patient-versus-control difference appeared in CD8+ Simpson's diversity. Common to patients and controls were twenty-nine CD8+ CDR3 sequences.

CDR1 is SGDLS and CDR2 is YYNGEE in the germline V gene. Trimming left V 0 bases short and J 6 bases short, with 12 bases between. CDR3 size: 14 residues. This clonotype has a count of ten or more. The antigen remains undetermined. The use of genomic DNA as template underpinned the TCR beta VDJ and CDR3 profiling. Each CDR3 protein is one row after TCRdb ran MiXCR on the reads. In the table there are around 230,000 distinct CDR3 sequences, around 60% of which are singletons. The sequence was obtained from a human donor in good health. Source material: sorted CD4+, CD8+, or CD8+CD57+ T cells (not recorded which) from PBMCs. The V gene is TRBV9, the J gene TRBJ1-2; D not resolved. The CDR3 reads CASSVVEFTDGYTF. In DNA, the CDR3 is TGTGCCAGCAGCGTAGTCGAATTCACGGATGGCTACACCTTC.